This note documents a single TCR beta chain sequence. Trimming took off 8 bases at V and 5 bases at J, with 19 bases between the two ends. The CDR3 has 14 amino acids. CDR1 and CDR2 (germline): SNHLY, FYNNEI. This sample was included in a study of blood T cell repertoires in COVID-19. Overall study: The study drew acute and convalescent COVID-19 samples from the United States, Italy and Spain. T cells, B-cell-depleted T cells, or PBMCs supplied cDNA or gDNA.

Original processing methods: Researchers report that nucleated cell counts were estimated from reference gene primer amplification. Libraries were prepared by immunoSEQ multiplex PCR; TCRdb keeps only in-frame clonotypes and omits some of them. V and J calls and clone size come straight from that table; D and trimming were deduced from the DNA. The table records roughly 120,000 clones, 85% of them present only once. The sequence was obtained from a man older than 75 with acute or convalescent COVID-19. V and J are TRBV2 and TRBJ2-7; weak D call: TRBD1 (6 bases). Source material: peripheral blood. CDR3 nucleotide sequence: TGTGCCAGCTTCCGGGACATATCCCCCCACGAGCAGTACTTC. It translates to CASFRDISPHEQYF.